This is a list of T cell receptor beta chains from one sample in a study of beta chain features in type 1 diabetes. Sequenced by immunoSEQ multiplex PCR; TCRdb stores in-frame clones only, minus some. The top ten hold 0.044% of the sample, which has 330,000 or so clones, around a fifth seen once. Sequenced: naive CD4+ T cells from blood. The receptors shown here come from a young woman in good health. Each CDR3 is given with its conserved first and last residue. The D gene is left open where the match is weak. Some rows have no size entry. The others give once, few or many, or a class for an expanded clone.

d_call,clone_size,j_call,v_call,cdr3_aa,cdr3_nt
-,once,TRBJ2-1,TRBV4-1,CASSQPGLGTYNEQFF,TGCGCCAGCAGCCAGCCCGGACTTGGGACCTACAATGAGCAGTTCTTC
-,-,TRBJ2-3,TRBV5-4,CASSLSNTQYF,TGTGCCAGCAGTTTATCTAATACGCAGTATTTT
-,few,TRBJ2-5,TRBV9,CASSVGGVETQYF,TGTGCCAGCAGCGTAGGGGGGGTAGAGACCCAGTACTTC
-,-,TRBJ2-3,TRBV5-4,CASSLDFTDTQYF,TGTGCCAGCAGCTTGGACTTCACAGATACGCAGTATTTT
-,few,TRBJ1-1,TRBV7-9,CASSLGSGENTEAFF,TGTGCCAGCAGCTTAGGTTCAGGGGAGAACACTGAAGCTTTCTTT
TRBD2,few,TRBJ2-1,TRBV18,CASSPGLAGVEQFF,TGTGCCAGCTCACCGGGACTAGCGGGAGTGGAGCAGTTCTTC
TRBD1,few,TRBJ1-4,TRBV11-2,CASSSRQGAGKLFF,TGTGCCAGCAGCTCCCGACAGGGGGCCGGGAAACTGTTTTTT
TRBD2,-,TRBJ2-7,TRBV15,CATSRDIYAGAYEQYF,TGTGCCACCAGCAGAGATATTTACGCGGGAGCGTACGAGCAGTACTTC
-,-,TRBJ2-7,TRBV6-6,CASSPRDYEQYF,TGTGCCAGCAGTCCCCGGGACTACGAGCAGTACTTC
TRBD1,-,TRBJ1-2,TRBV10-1,CASSESKGGDYGYTF,TGCGCCAGCAGTGAGTCGAAAGGGGGCGACTATGGCTACACCTTC
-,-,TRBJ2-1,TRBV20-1,CSARGEGGQFF,TGCAGTGCTAGAGGGGAGGGGGGGCAGTTCTTC
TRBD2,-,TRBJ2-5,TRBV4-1,CASSQVTSGRVQETQYF,TGCGCCAGCAGCCAGGTGACTAGCGGGAGGGTGCAAGAGACCCAGTACTTC
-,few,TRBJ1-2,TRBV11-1,CASSPSRPSNYGYTF,TGTGCCAGCAGCCCCTCCAGGCCTTCCAACTATGGCTACACCTTC
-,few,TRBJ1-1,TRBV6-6,CASSYRQGYTEAFF,TGTGCCAGCAGTTACAGGCAGGGGTACACTGAAGCTTTCTTT
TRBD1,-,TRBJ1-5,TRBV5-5,CASSLGQGPNQPQHF,TGTGCCAGCAGCTTGGGACAGGGGCCCAATCAGCCCCAGCATTTT
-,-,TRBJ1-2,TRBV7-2,CASSRDMAYGYTF,TGTGCCAGCAGCCGGGACATGGCCTATGGCTACACCTTC
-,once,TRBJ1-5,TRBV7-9,CASSLALGAPQHF,TGTGCCAGCAGCTTAGCTCTAGGGGCGCCCCAGCATTTT
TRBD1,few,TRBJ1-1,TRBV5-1,CASSAGQRNTEAFF,TGCGCCAGCAGCGCGGGACAGAGGAACACTGAAGCTTTCTTT
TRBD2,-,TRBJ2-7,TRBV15,CATSKGAGESEQYF,TGTGCCACCAGCAAGGGAGCGGGAGAAAGCGAGCAGTACTTC
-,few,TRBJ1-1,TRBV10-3,CAISTGQRNTEAFF,TGTGCCATCAGTACAGGACAGAGGAACACTGAAGCTTTCTTT
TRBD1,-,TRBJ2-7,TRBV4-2,CASSQAVTGGGGEQYF,TGTGCCAGCAGCCAAGCCGTGACAGGGGGCGGGGGAGAGCAGTACTTC
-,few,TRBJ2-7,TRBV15,CATSRDGAAPYEQYF,TGTGCCACCAGCAGAGATGGAGCAGCCCCATACGAGCAGTACTTC
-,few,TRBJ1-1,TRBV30,CAWSDRRMNTEAFF,TGTGCCTGGAGTGACAGGAGAATGAACACTGAAGCTTTCTTT
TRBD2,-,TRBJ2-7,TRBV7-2,CASSLVIGRGGSSYEQYF,TGTGCCAGCAGCTTAGTTATCGGACGCGGGGGGAGCTCCTACGAGCAGTACTTC
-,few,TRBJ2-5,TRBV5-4,CASTKMAFQETQYF,TGTGCCAGCACCAAGATGGCATTCCAAGAGACCCAGTACTTC
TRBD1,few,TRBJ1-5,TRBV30,CAWRATGGNQPQHF,TGTGCCTGGAGGGCTACAGGGGGCAATCAGCCCCAGCATTTT
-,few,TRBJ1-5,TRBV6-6,CASLPGEGNQPQHF,TGTGCCAGCCTCCCGGGTGAGGGCAATCAGCCCCAGCATTTT
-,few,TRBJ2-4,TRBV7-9,CASSLGTGLAKNIQYF,TGTGCCAGCAGCTTAGGTACCGGACTAGCCAAAAACATTCAGTACTTC
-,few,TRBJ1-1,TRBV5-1,CASSLGTGNTEAFF,TGCGCCAGCAGCTTGGGCACAGGGAACACTGAAGCTTTCTTT
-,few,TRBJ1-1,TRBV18,CASSSDRLNTEAFF,TGTGCCAGCTCATCGGACAGACTAAACACTGAAGCTTTCTTT
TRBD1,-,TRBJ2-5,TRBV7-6,CASSWDRVQETQYF,TGTGCCAGCAGCTGGGACAGGGTTCAAGAGACCCAGTACTTC
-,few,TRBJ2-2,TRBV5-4,CASSLVGRVRNTGELFF,TGTGCCAGCAGCTTGGTTGGGCGGGTTAGGAACACCGGGGAGCTGTTTTTT
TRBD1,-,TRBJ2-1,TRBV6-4,CASSDFDRGDQFF,TGTGCCAGCAGTGACTTTGACAGGGGGGACCAGTTCTTC
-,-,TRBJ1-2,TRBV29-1,CSVTHRDGYTF,TGCAGCGTAACCCACAGGGATGGCTACACCTTC
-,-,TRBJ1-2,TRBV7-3,CASSLRAGADYGYTF,TGTGCCAGCAGCTTACGCGCAGGGGCAGACTATGGCTACACCTTC
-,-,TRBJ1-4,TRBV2,CASSADRAYNEKLFF,TGTGCCAGCAGTGCCGACAGAGCTTATAATGAAAAACTGTTTTTT
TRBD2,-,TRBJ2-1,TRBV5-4,CASSQPGLAIHEQFF,TGTGCCAGCAGCCAACCGGGACTAGCGATCCATGAGCAGTTCTTC
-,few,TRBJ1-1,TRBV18,CASSTAMGGTEAFF,TGTGCCAGCTCCACCGCCATGGGGGGCACTGAAGCTTTCTTT
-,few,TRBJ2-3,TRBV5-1,CASSLVGGRTDTQYF,TGCGCCAGCAGCTTGGTCGGTGGGAGGACAGATACGCAGTATTTT
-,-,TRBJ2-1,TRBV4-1,CASSQERLPPGNEQFF,TGCGCCAGCAGCCAAGAGAGACTACCCCCGGGCAATGAGCAGTTCTTC
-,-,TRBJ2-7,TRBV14,CASSQPLSYEQYF,TGTGCCAGCAGCCAGCCCCTCAGCTACGAGCAGTACTTC
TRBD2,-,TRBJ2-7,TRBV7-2,CASSFGGGSYEQYF,TGTGCCAGCAGCTTCGGCGGGGGATCCTACGAGCAGTACTTC
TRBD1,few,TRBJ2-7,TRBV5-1,CASSIRQGAYEQYF,TGCGCCAGCAGCATCAGACAGGGGGCCTACGAGCAGTACTTC
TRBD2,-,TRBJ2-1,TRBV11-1,CASRPKGTTTSSYNEQFF,TGTGCCAGCAGGCCAAAGGGGACTACGACCTCCTCCTACAATGAGCAGTTCTTC
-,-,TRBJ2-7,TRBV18,CASSPPTGGGSEQYF,TGTGCCAGCTCACCACCGACGGGTGGGGGGTCCGAGCAGTACTTC
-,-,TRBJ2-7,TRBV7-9,CASSSFVGQTYYEQYF,TGTGCCAGCAGCTCGTTCGTAGGACAGACGTATTACGAGCAGTACTTC
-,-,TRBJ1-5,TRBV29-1,CSAQGSDQPQHF,TGCAGCGCACAGGGTTCTGATCAGCCCCAGCATTTT
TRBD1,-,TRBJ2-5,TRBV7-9,CASSPSGQQETQYF,TGTGCCAGCAGCCCCTCGGGACAGCAAGAGACCCAGTACTTC
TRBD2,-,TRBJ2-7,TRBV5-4,CASSSLSGSREEQYF,TGTGCCAGCAGCTCGCTGAGCGGGAGTAGGGAAGAGCAGTACTTC
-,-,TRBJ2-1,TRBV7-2,CASTLRGGSYNEQFF,TGTGCCAGCACCCTTAGAGGTGGCTCCTACAATGAGCAGTTCTTC
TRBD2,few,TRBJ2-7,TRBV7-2,CASSPGTSRYSEQYF,TGTGCCAGCAGCCCCGGGACTAGCCGGTATTCCGAGCAGTACTTC
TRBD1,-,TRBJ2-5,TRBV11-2,CASSLGQGTETQYF,TGTGCCAGCAGCCTGGGACAGGGGACGGAGACCCAGTACTTC
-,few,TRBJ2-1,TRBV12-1,CASSAFRTGGNEQFF,TGTGCCAGCAGCGCCTTTAGGACAGGGGGGAATGAGCAGTTCTTC
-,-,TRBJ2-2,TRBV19,CASNPRGTGELFF,TGTGCCAGCAATCCCCGGGGCACCGGGGAGCTGTTTTTT
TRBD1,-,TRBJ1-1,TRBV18,CASSPLERGHTEAFF,TGTGCCAGCTCACCTTTGGAGAGGGGGCATACTGAAGCTTTCTTT
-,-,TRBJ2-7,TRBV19,CASSSGRYYEQYF,TGTGCCAGTAGCTCCGGGAGATACTACGAGCAGTACTTC
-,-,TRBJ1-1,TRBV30,CAWSDRGSTEAFF,TGTGCCTGGAGTGATCGGGGGAGCACTGAAGCTTTCTTT